The present entry profiles one TCR beta chain with its context. The sample comes from a study of OX40 agonist ivuxolimab in advanced cancers. Study background: Cancers in dose escalation were hepatocellular, melanoma, renal cell and head and neck.

In germline, CDR1 is SGHRS, CDR2 YFSETQ. V lost 4 bases and J lost 4, with 14 bases in between. The CDR3 runs 14 residues. Assay: immunoSEQ multiplex PCR; the TCRdb copy retains only in-frame clones and omits some. The repertoire has approximately 100,000 clones, 70% to 90% of them found once; the top ten carry 0.65% to 0.95%. Sequencing was performed on CD4+ or CD8+ T cells sorted from blood, taken in a trial of the OX40 agonist ivuxolimab. The sequence came from an adult with an advanced solid tumor such as melanoma, head and neck, liver or kidney cancer. This rearrangement joins TRBV5-1 to TRBJ2-5, with D possibly matching TRBD2 (7 bases). The CDR3 region is CASSREGGLETQYF. As DNA, the CDR3 is TGCGCCAGCAGCCGTGAGGGGGGGCTAGAGACCCAGTACTTC.